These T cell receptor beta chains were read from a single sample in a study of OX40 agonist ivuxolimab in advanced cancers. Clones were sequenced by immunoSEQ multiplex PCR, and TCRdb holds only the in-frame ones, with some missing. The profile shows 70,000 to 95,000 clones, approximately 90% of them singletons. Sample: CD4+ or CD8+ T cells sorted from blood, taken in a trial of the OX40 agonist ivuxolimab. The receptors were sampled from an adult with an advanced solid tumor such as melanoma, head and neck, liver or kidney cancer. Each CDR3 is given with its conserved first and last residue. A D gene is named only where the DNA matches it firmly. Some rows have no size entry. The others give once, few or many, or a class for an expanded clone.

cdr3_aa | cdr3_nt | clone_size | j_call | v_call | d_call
CASSERQALTF | TGTGCCAGCAGTGAAAGGCAGGCACTCACCTTC | . | TRBJ1-2 | TRBV2 | .
CASSFGQGHYNEQFF | TGTGCCAGCAGCTTCGGACAGGGACACTACAATGAGCAGTTCTTC | once | TRBJ2-1 | TRBV11-2 | TRBD1
CASSPRGGNQPQHF | TGTGCCAGCAGTCCCCGGGGAGGCAATCAGCCCCAGCATTTT | . | TRBJ1-5 | TRBV6-5 | .
CASSLGQQETQYF | TGTGCCAGCAGCCTGGGACAGCAAGAGACCCAGTACTTC | . | TRBJ2-5 | TRBV2 | TRBD1
CSVRWSRSGNTIYF | TGCAGCGTCAGGTGGTCCCGCTCTGGAAACACCATATATTTT | . | TRBJ1-3 | TRBV29-1 | .
CASSDNDRVGYEQYF | TGTGCCAGCAGCGATAATGACAGGGTTGGTTACGAGCAGTACTTC | . | TRBJ2-7 | TRBV6-5 | TRBD1
CASPVWSSALGADTQYF | TGTGCCAGCCCCGTGTGGTCTAGCGCACTAGGCGCAGATACGCAGTATTTT | once | TRBJ2-3 | TRBV7-9 | .
CASRNPGTGATEAFF | TGTGCCAGCAGAAACCCTGGGACAGGGGCAACTGAAGCTTTCTTT | once | TRBJ1-1 | TRBV6-5 | TRBD1
CASSLVSWSSYEQYF | TGTGCCAGCAGCTTAGTAAGTTGGAGCTCCTACGAGCAGTACTTC | . | TRBJ2-7 | TRBV11-3 | .
CASSLVPFGLAGTYEQYF | TGTGCCAGCAGCTTAGTCCCTTTTGGATTAGCGGGAACCTACGAGCAGTACTTC | . | TRBJ2-7 | TRBV7-9 | TRBD2
CASSLRPTNTEAFF | TGTGCCAGCAGCCTCAGACCCACGAACACTGAAGCTTTCTTT | few | TRBJ1-1 | TRBV9 | .
CASRRDSGSGKQFF | TGCGCCAGCAGACGGGACAGTGGCTCGGGGAAGCAGTTCTTC | . | TRBJ2-1 | TRBV10-1 | TRBD1
CAWGQGVSDTQYF | TGTGCCTGGGGACAGGGGGTTTCAGATACGCAGTATTTT | . | TRBJ2-3 | TRBV30 | TRBD1
CASSLEYNAYEQYF | TGTGCCAGCAGCTTAGAGTACAACGCCTACGAGCAGTACTTC | . | TRBJ2-7 | TRBV7-2 | .
CASSEGAGANYEQYF | TGTGCCAGCAGTGAAGGGGCAGGGGCAAACTACGAGCAGTACTTC | . | TRBJ2-7 | TRBV6-1 | .
CASSPVGSSTDTQYF | TGTGCCAGCAGCCCCGTCGGAAGTAGCACAGATACGCAGTATTTT | . | TRBJ2-3 | TRBV5-6 | .
CSASQNTEAFF | TGCAGTGCAAGTCAGAACACTGAAGCTTTCTTT | . | TRBJ1-1 | TRBV20-1 | .
CASTEGGRMGYEQYF | TGTGCCAGCACCGAGGGGGGGAGGATGGGCTACGAGCAGTACTTC | . | TRBJ2-7 | TRBV6-6 | .
CASSNPGWDTDTQYF | TGTGCCAGCAGCAACCCCGGGTGGGACACAGATACGCAGTATTTT | . | TRBJ2-3 | TRBV21-1 | .
CASSPRGLEQNYGYTF | TGTGCCAGCTCACCACGGGGACTCGAACAAAACTATGGCTACACCTTC | . | TRBJ1-2 | TRBV18 | .
CASSEGGRSRAGNTIYF | TGTGCCAGCAGCGAGGGAGGGAGATCCAGGGCTGGAAACACCATATATTTT | once | TRBJ1-3 | TRBV5-6 | .
CAWTNRALNEQFF | TGTGCCTGGACCAACCGGGCCCTCAATGAGCAGTTCTTC | . | TRBJ2-1 | TRBV30 | .
CASSLVYGYTF | TGTGCCAGCAGCTTGGTCTATGGCTACACCTTC | once | TRBJ1-2 | TRBV5-5 | .
CASSLTAGEGETQYF | TGTGCCAGCAGCTTAACGGCGGGGGAGGGAGAGACCCAGTACTTC | . | TRBJ2-5 | TRBV7-3 | TRBD2
CASSFRTGSNEQYF | TGTGCCAGCAGTTTTCGGACAGGGTCCAACGAGCAGTACTTC | once | TRBJ2-7 | TRBV28 | TRBD1
CASSESTSGRSLDEQFF | TGTGCCAGCAGTGAGAGCACTAGCGGGAGGAGCTTGGATGAGCAGTTCTTC | . | TRBJ2-1 | TRBV2 | TRBD2
CASSPRLAGGRTDTQYF | TGTGCCAGCAGCCCAAGACTAGCGGGGGGCCGCACAGATACGCAGTATTTT | . | TRBJ2-3 | TRBV5-8 | TRBD2
CASSYLDDRNIQYF | TGTGCCAGCAGTTACCTTGACGACAGAAACATTCAGTACTTC | . | TRBJ2-4 | TRBV6-5 | .
CASSLGLAGGQGTDTQYF | TGCGCCAGCAGCTTGGGACTAGCGGGGGGGCAAGGGACAGATACGCAGTATTTT | . | TRBJ2-3 | TRBV5-1 | TRBD2
CAWSVFDRVSSELFF | TGTGCCTGGAGTGTTTTCGACAGGGTGTCATCGGAGCTGTTTTTT | . | TRBJ2-2 | TRBV30 | TRBD1
CASSLSRANTGELFF | TGTGCCAGCAGCTTATCCAGGGCGAACACCGGGGAGCTGTTTTTT | . | TRBJ2-2 | TRBV7-6 | .
CAGRPSRTTGELFF | TGTGCCGGGCGACCTTCACGTACCACCGGGGAGCTGTTTTTT | . | TRBJ2-2 | TRBV6-6 | .
CASRGTGDGYTF | TGTGCCAGCAGGGGGACAGGGGATGGCTACACCTTC | few | TRBJ1-2 | TRBV6-1 | TRBD1
CASSLTGTNSYNEQFF | TGTGCCAGCAGCTTAACGGGGACTAACTCCTACAATGAGCAGTTCTTC | . | TRBJ2-1 | TRBV7-9 | TRBD2
CASSTTGARAGELFF | TGTGCCAGCAGTACAACAGGGGCAAGGGCCGGGGAGCTGTTTTTT | . | TRBJ2-2 | TRBV27 | TRBD1
CATSRTGGNYGYTF | TGTGCCACCAGCAGGACAGGGGGTAACTATGGCTACACCTTC | . | TRBJ1-2 | TRBV15 | TRBD1